This T cell receptor beta chain was captured by sequencing in a study of T cell responses to AZD1222 COVID-19 vaccine (dated by TCRdb to about 2021). Concerning the study at large: TCR sequencing was performed for about 250 trial participants, of whom around 200 were given two doses of AZD1222 and 26 were given two doses of MenACWY control vaccine. Trial participants were enrolled by age into subgroups of 18-55, 56-69 and 70-plus years, and about 150, 27 and 61 TCR-sequenced participants, respectively, were included in these subgroups.

The time point label here, explained by the study, means: baseline before first vaccination. The sample's treatment or condition, from its label and the paper: meningococcal conjugate vaccine given as trial control. Vaccinee samples were obtained from the UK trials COV001 and COV002, which included a single-blind randomized controlled phase 2/3 trial of AZD1222 (ChAdOx1 nCoV-19) in healthy adults. For TCRbeta chain sequencing, PBMC samples were collected from trial participants at day 0 and at day 28 after the second dose. The full study reports these points: No day 14 peak-response samples were available, so repertoires were characterized only after the peak T cell response. Participants were mostly white British, with more females than males. The authors suggested clonal diversity may have been underestimated. Spike-specific TCR breadth and depth rose significantly after two AZD1222 doses compared with day 0 and with MenACWY recipients. In the small 56-69-year group, the increase in depth fell short of significance, most likely because of low power. Epitopes outside the regions mutated in the B.1.351 and B.1.1.7 variants were reportedly recognized by nearly half of the unique spike-specific TCRs. The vaccine-associated CD4 TCRs covered the entire spike protein, and the dominant responses fell in regions 160-218 and 743-854. Only five to seven AZD1222 recipients were SARS-CoV-2 seropositive at baseline, limiting conclusions about previously exposed vaccinees.

With respect to this clone: Its binding antigen is unknown. Base qualities are not recorded, but no much larger clone differs from it by a single base.

V and J are truncated by 2 bases and 0 bases respectively, leaving an intervening sequence of 10 bases. For CDR1 and CDR2, the germline V gene lists SGHVS and FQNEAQ. CDR3 length: 16 amino acids, cysteine to phenylalanine. The only DNA kept is the CDR3, 48 bases in frame from the first base. The CDR3 regions of human TCRbeta chains were analyzed by immunosequencing. In the source study's methods: Repertoire TCRs were checked for matches against a reference library of SARS-CoV-2-specific TCRs that had been generated using the MIRA antigen-specificity platform. Breadth meant the fraction of unique TCRs that were SARS-CoV-2-associated, whereas depth meant the fraction of total T cells that were SARS-CoV-2-associated. Using the MIRA data, every spike-specific TCR was mapped to the spike region that the TCR reacted to and assigned to either a CD4 or a CD8 class. Log10-transformed breadth and depth values were compared by one-way ANOVA with Sidak's multiple comparisons tests. The table was pulled from immuneACCESS by TCRdb, which kept in-frame rearrangements only. Such tables lose some clones; where checked, under half of the loss comes from unresolved V genes, and the rest has no known cause. That table furnishes V, J and clone size, whereas the DNA furnished D and trimming. The table for this sample lists tens of thousands of clones; approximately 91% of them were counted only once. The ten largest clones take up approximately 4.8% of the sample.

The starting material was peripheral blood, obtained on day 0 of MenACWY control vaccination. Here the chain combines TRBV7-8 and TRBJ1-4; 5 matching bases give a weak D call of TRBD1. This TCR derives from an adult in good health. For the CDR3, the sequence is CASSLTRGATNEKLFF. The DNA sequence reads TGTGCCAGCAGCTTAACGAGGGGTGCAACTAATGAAAAACTGTTTTTT.